This TCR beta chain was recorded in a study of T cells in Graves' hyperthyroidism and ophthalmopathy (dated by TCRdb to between 2017 and 2020). With respect to the entire study: Peripheral blood samples were taken at initial diagnosis, before any treatment was given. The study also compared thyroid tissue and blood T-cell repertoires from about six Graves' hyperthyroidism patients. TCR Vbeta CDR3 sequencing of 120 to 150 peripheral blood samples (roughly 41 ophthalmopathy, around 80 hyperthyroidism and approximately 17 progressor patients) is reported in the paper. Once sampling was done, hyperthyroidism patients were given methimazole at a starting dose of 30 mg daily, whereas ophthalmopathy patients were given high-dose intravenous methylprednisolone. Prospective prediction of ophthalmopathy was tested in an independent validation cohort consisting of 18 hyperthyroidism patients and around 16 patients who later progressed to ophthalmopathy. The roughly 91 discovery patients were randomly split 7:3 into training and test sets. TCR V-J signatures able to tell the groups apart were searched for in a discovery cohort of 90 to 100 patients, of whom 40 to 45 had Graves' ophthalmopathy and 57 had stable Graves' hyperthyroidism. Results and caveats for the whole study, not just this receptor: Most expanded thyroid clonotypes (frequency above 0.001) were also detected in blood, suggesting blood repertoires may reflect thyroid immune responses. No statistical method was used to fix the sample size in advance, and group allocation was not hidden from the investigators. Ophthalmopathy was separated from stable hyperthyroidism by a 13 V-J signature model, with 87.88% sensitivity and around 81% specificity obtained in cross-validation and 80%/75% obtained in testing. During validation, the model predicted progression to ophthalmopathy a median of about 6.3 months ahead of onset, with around 65% sensitivity and about 72% specificity.

Amplification of TCR beta CDR3 regions was carried out from RNA transcripts. A first-round RT-PCR of the TCR CDR3 used the HTBI primer set with the Qiagen OneStep RT-PCR kit. Libraries were constructed in a second round of multiplex PCR, after which size selection and purification were carried out. Libraries were sequenced paired-end with 100 bp reads on an Illumina HiSeq2000. In the authors' own workflow: Raw data were processed with SOAPnuke, discarding reads with adapters, uncalled bases, mean Phred below 15, or no exact constant-primer or identifier match. High-quality paired reads were merged using COPE v1.2.5, and each unique nucleotide sequence was defined as a clonotype. MiTCR v1.1 was used to align the clonotypes against IMGT TRBV, TRBD and TRBJ reference segments. Only V-J combinations with frequency above 0.0001, covering 99% to 99.2% of repertoires, were analysed. A TCS score was defined as the ratio of F50 (clonal expansion) to E x V (chaos), with BLOSUM62-based TCRdist applied between CDR3 peptides within each V-J. Welch's t-statistics and random forest reduced 500 to 550 V-J features to 10 to 15, which were used in a naive Bayes classifier (R e1071). Using fastp at Q25 and MiXCR, TCRdb reprocessed the public reads and kept productive beta chains. Every entry covers one CDR3 protein and lists the most common genes and DNA from its rows. The V and J calls follow TCRdb's processing rather than the paper's. In all, the sample holds more than 550,000 distinct CDR3 sequences, and around 20% of those were seen once. The ten largest clones represent around 17% of the sample.

CDR1 MNHEY and CDR2 SVGEGT were looked up in the germline V gene. The CDR3, from cysteine to phenylalanine, totals 14 residues. Only CDR3 DNA is held: 42 bases, read in frame from base 1. V is trimmed back by 5 bases and J by 6 bases, and the junction contains 0 bases that no gene match accounts for. Hyperthyroidism patients were newly diagnosed, with disease duration under 2 months, and aged 18 to 65 years. Any patient with an uncontrolled infection, another autoimmune disease, pregnancy or lactation was excluded. Diagnoses were based on clinical symptoms, serum thyroxine and TRAb, thyroid ultrasound and orbital computed tomography. Blood from progressor patients was collected at the time of first diagnosis with hyperthyroidism, before any ophthalmopathy symptoms had appeared. PBMCs were separated from roughly 9.3 ml of fresh peripheral blood using Ficoll-Paque density gradient centrifugation. Progressor patients were first diagnosed with Graves' hyperthyroidism and then developed ophthalmopathy during follow-up. Total RNA was extracted with Trizol reagent, and quality was checked on an Agilent 2100 Bioanalyzer.

This clonotype was observed a few times. This receptor's antigen is unknown. No much larger clone exists at a distance of one base, and base qualities are not known. The chain couples TRBV6-2 or TRBV6-3 to TRBJ2-2; TRBD2 agrees with 13 junctional bases. The clonotype comes from a woman in her forties or fifties with Graves' hyperthyroidism that later progressed to Graves' ophthalmopathy. Material: blood. The DNA sequence follows: TGTGCCAGCAGTGGACTAGCGGGGGCCGGGGAGCTGTTTTTT. The encoded protein is CASSGLAGAGELFF.